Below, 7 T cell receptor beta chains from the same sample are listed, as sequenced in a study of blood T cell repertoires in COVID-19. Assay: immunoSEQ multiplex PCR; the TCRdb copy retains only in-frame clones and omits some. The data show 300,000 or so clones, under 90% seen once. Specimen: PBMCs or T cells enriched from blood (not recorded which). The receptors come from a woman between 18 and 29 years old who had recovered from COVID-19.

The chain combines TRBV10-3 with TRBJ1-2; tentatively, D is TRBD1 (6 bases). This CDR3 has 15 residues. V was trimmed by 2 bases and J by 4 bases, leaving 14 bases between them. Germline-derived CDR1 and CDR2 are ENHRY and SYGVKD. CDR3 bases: TGTGCCATCAGTGAGGCCGGGACACCCTTCTATGGCTACACCTTC. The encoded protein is CAISEAGTPFYGYTF.

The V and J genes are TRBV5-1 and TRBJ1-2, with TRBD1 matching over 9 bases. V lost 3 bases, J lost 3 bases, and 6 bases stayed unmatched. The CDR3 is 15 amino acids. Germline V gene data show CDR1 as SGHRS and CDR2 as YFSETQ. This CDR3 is CASSSGQGNYYGYTF. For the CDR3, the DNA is TGCGCCAGCAGCTCGGGACAGGGAAACTACTATGGCTACACCTTC.

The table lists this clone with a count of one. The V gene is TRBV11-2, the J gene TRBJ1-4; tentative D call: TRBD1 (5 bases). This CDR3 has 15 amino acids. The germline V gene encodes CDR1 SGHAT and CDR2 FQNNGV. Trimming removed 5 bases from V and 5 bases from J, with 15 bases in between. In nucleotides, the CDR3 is TGTGCCAGCAGCCCCCTTGGGGGGGGAAATGAAAAACTGTTTTTT. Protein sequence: CASSPLGGGNEKLFF.

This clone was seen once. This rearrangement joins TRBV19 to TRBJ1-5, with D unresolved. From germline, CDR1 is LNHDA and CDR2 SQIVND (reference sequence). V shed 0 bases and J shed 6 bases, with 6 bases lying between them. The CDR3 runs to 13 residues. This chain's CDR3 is CASSIEGFQPQHF. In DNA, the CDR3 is TGTGCCAGTAGTATAGAGGGCTTTCAGCCCCAGCATTTT.

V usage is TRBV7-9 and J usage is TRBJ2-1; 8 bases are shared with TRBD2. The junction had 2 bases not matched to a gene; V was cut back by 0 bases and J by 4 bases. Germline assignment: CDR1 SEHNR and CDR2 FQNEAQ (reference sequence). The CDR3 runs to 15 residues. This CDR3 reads CASSLARGAYNEQFF. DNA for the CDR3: TGTGCCAGCAGCTTAGCGCGGGGGGCGTACAATGAGCAGTTCTTC.

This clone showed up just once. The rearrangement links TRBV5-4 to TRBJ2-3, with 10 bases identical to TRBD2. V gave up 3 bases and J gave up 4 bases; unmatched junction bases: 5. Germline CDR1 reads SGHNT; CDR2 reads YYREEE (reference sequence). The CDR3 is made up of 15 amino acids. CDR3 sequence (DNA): TGTGCCAGCAGCTCGGTAGCGGGAGGTGCAGATACGCAGTATTTT. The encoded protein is CASSSVAGGADTQYF.

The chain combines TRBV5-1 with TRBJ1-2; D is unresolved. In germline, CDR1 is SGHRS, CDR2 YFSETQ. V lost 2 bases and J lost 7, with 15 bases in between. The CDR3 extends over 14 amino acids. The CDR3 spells CASSFEGGSGGYTF. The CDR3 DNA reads TGCGCCAGCAGCTTCGAGGGCGGTTCGGGTGGCTACACCTTC.